A selection of T cell receptor beta chains follows, all from one sample in a study of blood T cell repertoires in COVID-19. Profiled with immunoSEQ multiplex PCR; TCRdb holds only in-frame clones, not every one. The repertoire holds more than 95,000 clones, with around nine tenths as singletons. Sequencing used peripheral blood. These receptors were taken from a human donor with active COVID-19. The donor label of this sample is uncertain. CDR3s include the opening cysteine and the closing phenylalanine or tryptophan. Fields, in order: J gene, D gene, clone size, V gene, CDR3 protein, CDR3 DNA. D genes are given only for firm matches. The size entry is marked missing in some rows and otherwise reads once, few, many or a size class.

j_gene: TRBJ2-5
d_gene: TRBD1
abundance: -
v_gene: TRBV5-4
CDR3aa: CASSPGTGGDGTQYF
CDR3nt: TGTGCCAGCAGCCCCGGGACAGGGGGCGATGGGACCCAGTACTTC

j_gene: TRBJ2-3
d_gene: -
abundance: once
v_gene: TRBV7-6
CDR3aa: CASSLLFWADTDTQYF
CDR3nt: TGTGCCAGCAGCTTATTATTTTGGGCAGACACAGATACGCAGTATTTT

j_gene: TRBJ2-3
d_gene: -
abundance: -
v_gene: TRBV11-2
CDR3aa: CASSVDSLIVPPTQYF
CDR3nt: TGTGCCAGCAGCGTTGACAGCCTCATAGTTCCCCCTACGCAGTATTTT

j_gene: TRBJ1-5
d_gene: TRBD1
abundance: -
v_gene: TRBV11-2
CDR3aa: CASSKTSRGREPQHF
CDR3nt: TGTGCCAGCAGCAAGACTTCAAGGGGGCGGGAGCCCCAGCATTTT

j_gene: TRBJ1-4
d_gene: -
abundance: -
v_gene: TRBV5-4
CDR3aa: CASSKGLPLRDEKLFF
CDR3nt: TGTGCCAGCAGCAAGGGACTTCCCCTTAGGGATGAAAAACTGTTTTTT

j_gene: TRBJ2-7
d_gene: -
abundance: -
v_gene: TRBV7-2
CDR3aa: CASSLVRQAEQYF
CDR3nt: TGTGCCAGCAGCTTAGTGCGTCAGGCCGAGCAGTACTTC

j_gene: TRBJ2-1
d_gene: TRBD2
abundance: -
v_gene: TRBV6-5
CDR3aa: CACKLAGGRLEQFF
CDR3nt: TGTGCCTGCAAGCTAGCGGGGGGCCGTCTCGAGCAGTTCTTC

j_gene: TRBJ1-2
d_gene: -
abundance: -
v_gene: TRBV2
CDR3aa: CASSVPTGVSGYTF
CDR3nt: TGTGCCAGCAGTGTCCCAACCGGGGTTAGCGGCTACACCTTC

j_gene: TRBJ2-5
d_gene: TRBD1
abundance: -
v_gene: TRBV12-5
CDR3aa: CASGPGTAYQETQYF
CDR3nt: TGTGCTAGTGGTCCAGGGACAGCGTACCAAGAGACCCAGTACTTC

j_gene: TRBJ2-6
d_gene: TRBD1
abundance: -
v_gene: TRBV27
CDR3aa: CASSSPGQSFSGANVLTF
CDR3nt: TGTGCCAGCAGTTCTCCGGGACAGTCCTTTTCTGGGGCCAACGTCCTGACTTTC

j_gene: TRBJ2-7
d_gene: TRBD1
abundance: -
v_gene: TRBV18
CDR3aa: CASSLDRGYEQYF
CDR3nt: TGTGCCAGCTCACTTGACAGGGGCTACGAGCAGTACTTC

j_gene: TRBJ1-5
d_gene: TRBD1
abundance: -
v_gene: TRBV7-9
CDR3aa: CASSFGQGGNQPQHF
CDR3nt: TGTGCCAGCAGCTTCGGACAGGGAGGCAATCAGCCCCAGCATTTT

j_gene: TRBJ2-3
d_gene: -
abundance: once
v_gene: TRBV2
CDR3aa: CASSEQGLDTQYF
CDR3nt: TGTGCCAGCAGCGAACAGGGACTAGATACGCAGTATTTT

j_gene: TRBJ1-2
d_gene: TRBD1
abundance: -
v_gene: TRBV4-3
CDR3aa: CASSHPTGGGVGGYTF
CDR3nt: TGCGCCAGCAGCCATCCGACAGGGGGCGGGGTAGGGGGCTACACCTTC

j_gene: TRBJ2-3
d_gene: TRBD1
abundance: once
v_gene: TRBV19
CDR3aa: CASSTGTGDTQYF
CDR3nt: TGTGCCAGTAGTACCGGGACAGGGGATACGCAGTATTTT

j_gene: TRBJ2-3
d_gene: TRBD2
abundance: -
v_gene: TRBV4-2
CDR3aa: CASSQDRPLAGGTSTDTQYF
CDR3nt: TGTGCCAGCAGCCAAGATCGCCCACTAGCGGGGGGGACTAGCACAGATACGCAGTATTTT

j_gene: TRBJ1-6
d_gene: -
abundance: -
v_gene: TRBV19
CDR3aa: CASSFRLEALHF
CDR3nt: TGTGCCAGTAGTTTCAGGTTGGAGGCCCTCCACTTT

j_gene: TRBJ1-1
d_gene: -
abundance: -
v_gene: TRBV3-1/TRBV3-2
CDR3aa: CASSQDRVANTEAFF
CDR3nt: TGTGCCAGCAGCCAAGATCGGGTAGCGAACACTGAAGCTTTCTTT

j_gene: TRBJ1-2
d_gene: -
abundance: -
v_gene: TRBV6-5
CDR3aa: CASSYSGGRANYGYTF
CDR3nt: TGTGCCAGCAGTTACTCTGGTGGCAGGGCAAACTATGGCTACACCTTC

j_gene: TRBJ1-6
d_gene: -
abundance: -
v_gene: TRBV5-4
CDR3aa: CASSLGYRDSPLHF
CDR3nt: TGTGCCAGCAGCTTGGGATACAGGGACTCACCCCTCCACTTT

j_gene: TRBJ2-7
d_gene: -
abundance: -
v_gene: TRBV5-4
CDR3aa: CASSLASGLPYEQYF
CDR3nt: TGTGCCAGCAGCTTGGCCTCCGGACTGCCCTACGAGCAGTACTTC

j_gene: TRBJ2-7
d_gene: -
abundance: -
v_gene: TRBV3-1/TRBV3-2
CDR3aa: CASSPGSYEQYF
CDR3nt: TGTGCCAGCAGCCCCGGCTCCTACGAGCAGTACTTC

j_gene: TRBJ1-5
d_gene: -
abundance: -
v_gene: TRBV19
CDR3aa: CASSLPTLGRDYQPQHF
CDR3nt: TGTGCCAGTAGTCTTCCGACCCTGGGCAGGGACTATCAGCCCCAGCATTTT

j_gene: TRBJ2-5
d_gene: -
abundance: -
v_gene: TRBV19
CDR3aa: CASSGGQETQYF
CDR3nt: TGTGCCAGTAGTGGCGGCCAAGAGACCCAGTACTTC

j_gene: TRBJ2-5
d_gene: -
abundance: -
v_gene: TRBV2
CDR3aa: CASSVQGGQETQYF
CDR3nt: TGTGCCAGCAGTGTGCAGGGGGGCCAAGAGACCCAGTACTTC

j_gene: TRBJ1-2
d_gene: TRBD1
abundance: once
v_gene: TRBV29-1
CDR3aa: CSVEEGQGWGYTF
CDR3nt: TGCAGCGTTGAAGAGGGACAGGGCTGGGGCTACACCTTC

j_gene: TRBJ1-4
d_gene: -
abundance: -
v_gene: TRBV28
CDR3aa: CASSSSGWSDEKLFF
CDR3nt: TGTGCCAGCAGTTCATCAGGGTGGTCTGATGAAAAACTGTTTTTT

j_gene: TRBJ1-2
d_gene: TRBD1
abundance: once
v_gene: TRBV7-8
CDR3aa: CASSLVRTGYGYTF
CDR3nt: TGTGCCAGCAGCTTAGTCAGGACAGGCTATGGCTACACCTTC

j_gene: TRBJ1-4
d_gene: TRBD1
abundance: -
v_gene: TRBV4-3
CDR3aa: CASSQDRPSGTASGRDEKLFF
CDR3nt: TGCGCCAGCAGCCAAGATAGGCCCTCCGGGACAGCAAGCGGGCGGGATGAAAAACTGTTTTTT

j_gene: TRBJ2-7
d_gene: TRBD2
abundance: -
v_gene: TRBV7-8
CDR3aa: CASSSGGIYEQYF
CDR3nt: TGTGCCAGCAGCAGCGGGGGAATCTACGAGCAGTACTTC

j_gene: TRBJ2-7
d_gene: TRBD1
abundance: few
v_gene: TRBV10-1
CDR3aa: CASSEFTGARTYEQYF
CDR3nt: TGCGCCAGCAGTGAGTTTACAGGGGCGAGAACCTACGAGCAGTACTTC

j_gene: TRBJ1-5
d_gene: -
abundance: many
v_gene: TRBV7-9
CDR3aa: CASSSGGAGALNQPQHF
CDR3nt: TGTGCCAGCAGCTCCGGGGGGGCAGGGGCCTTGAATCAGCCCCAGCATTTT